These T cell receptor beta chains were read from a single sample in a study of shared clonotypes between healthy human individuals. Sequencing was performed with immunoSEQ multiplex PCR; in TCRdb, only in-frame clones are kept and a portion is missing. The table has millions of clones, more than 80% seen once; the top ten hold roughly 0.15%. Material: naive CD4+ T cells sorted from blood. All receptors derive from a young man in good health. Each CDR3 is given with its conserved first and last residue. The D gene is left open where the match is weak. Clone size appears in some rows only: once, few, many, or a class for an expanded clone.

>TRBD1|TRBV5-4|TRBJ2-7|NA
CASSPGTGSSYEQYF
TGTGCCAGCAGCCCGGGGACAGGGAGCTCCTACGAGCAGTACTTC
>NA|TRBV6-5|TRBJ2-3|NA
CASSPGATSTDTQYF
TGTGCCAGCAGTCCAGGGGCGACCAGCACAGATACGCAGTATTTT
>NA|TRBV15|TRBJ2-3|NA
CATRRDLTDTQYF
TGTGCCACCCGTCGGGACCTTACAGATACGCAGTATTTT
>NA|TRBV4-3|TRBJ2-1|NA
CASSQSGTQTYNEQFF
TGCGCCAGCAGCCAATCGGGGACTCAAACTTACAATGAGCAGTTCTTC
>NA|TRBV28|TRBJ1-4|NA
CASRSNKGIGEKLFF
TGTGCCAGCAGATCCAACAAGGGTATAGGGGAAAAACTGTTTTTT
>NA|TRBV5-5|TRBJ1-1|NA
CASSLRGTWTEAFF
TGTGCCAGCAGCTTGAGGGGGACTTGGACTGAAGCTTTCTTT
>TRBD2|TRBV6-1|TRBJ2-7|NA
CASRLAGGGEQYF
TGTGCCAGCCGGCTAGCGGGAGGAGGAGAGCAGTACTTC
>NA|TRBV6-1|TRBJ1-1|few
CASTRTVPNTEAFF
TGTGCCAGCACCCGGACAGTACCGAACACTGAAGCTTTCTTT
>TRBD1|TRBV10-3|TRBJ1-1|NA
CAISETLTGDYTEAFF
TGTGCCATCAGTGAGACCTTGACAGGGGATTACACTGAAGCTTTCTTT
>NA|TRBV30|TRBJ2-5|once
CAWSPGGWGTQYF
TGTGCCTGGAGTCCGGGGGGCTGGGGGACCCAGTACTTC
>NA|TRBV5-1|TRBJ2-5|NA
CASRSGREYETQYF
TGCGCCAGCAGGTCGGGCAGGGAATACGAGACCCAGTACTTC
>NA|TRBV6-5|TRBJ2-2|NA
CASTGTGELFF
TGTGCCAGCACGGGAACCGGGGAGCTGTTTTTT
>TRBD2|TRBV5-1|TRBJ2-3|NA
CASSLVGRDTDTQYF
TGCGCCAGCAGCCTAGTCGGGAGGGACACAGATACGCAGTATTTT
>TRBD1|TRBV11-2|TRBJ1-4|NA
CASSSPGSRQGESEKLFF
TGTGCCAGCAGCTCCCCGGGAAGTAGACAGGGCGAAAGTGAAAAACTGTTTTTT
>TRBD2|TRBV2|TRBJ2-3|NA
CASRPGLGTDTQYF
TGTGCCAGCAGGCCGGGACTAGGGACAGATACGCAGTATTTT
>NA|TRBV13|TRBJ2-7|once
CASSERQNYEQYF
TGTGCCAGCAGCGAACGACAGAATTACGAGCAGTACTTC
>NA|TRBV5-4|TRBJ1-4|NA
CASSLDQGLRNEKLFF
TGTGCCAGCAGCTTAGACCAAGGACTTCGTAATGAAAAACTGTTTTTT
>TRBD2|TRBV19|TRBJ2-7|NA
CASSPTSGGLYEQYF
TGTGCCAGTAGTCCGACTAGCGGAGGGCTCTACGAGCAGTACTTC
>NA|TRBV7-2|TRBJ1-6|NA
CASSSQENSPLHF
TGTGCCAGCAGCTCTCAAGAGAATTCACCCCTCCACTTT
>NA|TRBV30|TRBJ2-2|NA
CAWSVLRNTGELFF
TGTGCCTGGAGTGTACTGAGGAACACCGGGGAGCTGTTTTTT
>NA|TRBV5-1|TRBJ2-6|NA
CASSTGTGANVLTF
TGCGCCAGCAGCACCGGGACAGGGGCCAACGTCCTGACTTTC
>NA|TRBV30|TRBJ2-5|NA
CAWSLGVLETQYF
TGTGCCTGGAGTCTCGGAGTCTTAGAGACCCAGTACTTC
>TRBD1|TRBV6-6|TRBJ2-7|once
CASSPLGQGAAYEQYF
TGTGCCAGCAGTCCGCTCGGACAGGGGGCCGCCTACGAGCAGTACTTC
>TRBD2|TRBV7-9|TRBJ2-7|NA
CASSLRLGRAGGIYEQYF
TGTGCCAGCAGCTTACGATTGGGGAGGGCAGGCGGTATCTACGAGCAGTACTTC
>NA|TRBV4-2|TRBJ1-5|NA
CASSQTGSEGGNQPQHF
TGTGCCAGCAGCCAGACCGGGTCTGAGGGAGGCAATCAGCCCCAGCATTTT
>TRBD1|TRBV6-1|TRBJ2-7|NA
CASSERGQGRDEQYF
TGTGCCAGCAGTGAAAGAGGACAGGGCAGGGACGAGCAGTACTTC
>NA|TRBV2|TRBJ1-5|NA
CASTLDGSSNQPQHF
TGTGCCAGCACCTTGGACGGATCTAGCAATCAGCCCCAGCATTTT
>TRBD2|TRBV10-3|TRBJ2-1|once
CAISRLAGGPISQSPEQFF
TGTGCCATCAGCCGACTAGCGGGAGGGCCGATCTCCCAATCGCCCGAGCAGTTCTTC
>TRBD1|TRBV28|TRBJ1-2|NA
CASRATGGAYGYTF
TGTGCCAGCAGGGCGACAGGGGGCGCCTATGGCTACACCTTC
>NA|TRBV5-1|TRBJ2-7|NA
CASSLTTPYEQYF
TGCGCCAGCAGCTTGACGACGCCCTACGAGCAGTACTTC
>NA|TRBV2|TRBJ2-3|NA
CASSEVALSVTDTQYF
TGTGCCAGCAGTGAAGTGGCCCTCAGTGTAACAGATACGCAGTATTTT
>TRBD1|TRBV5-1|TRBJ2-1|NA
CASSLGQGPYNEQFF
TGCGCCAGCAGCTTAGGACAGGGCCCCTACAATGAGCAGTTCTTC
>NA|TRBV7-2|TRBJ2-7|NA
CASSLGEGTYRYEQYF
TGTGCCAGCAGCTTAGGTGAGGGAACCTATCGCTACGAGCAGTACTTC
>NA|TRBV5-1|TRBJ1-1|NA
CASSPRPNTEAFF
TGCGCCAGCAGCCCGAGACCTAACACTGAAGCTTTCTTT
>NA|TRBV10-1|TRBJ2-3|once
CASSSSGTDTQYF
TGCGCCAGCAGTTCTAGCGGCACAGATACGCAGTATTTT
>TRBD1|TRBV19|TRBJ1-4|NA
CASIPSGQGGNEKLFF
TGTGCCAGTATTCCTAGCGGACAGGGGGGGAATGAAAAACTGTTTTTT
>TRBD2|TRBV9|TRBJ2-1|NA
CASSPRTSGLVEQFF
TGTGCCAGCAGCCCCCGGACTAGCGGGTTGGTGGAGCAGTTCTTC
>NA|TRBV14|TRBJ2-1|NA
CASAVHNEQFF
TGTGCCAGCGCAGTTCACAATGAGCAGTTCTTC
>NA|TRBV27|TRBJ2-3|NA
CASSLSRGWGTDTQYF
TGTGCCAGCAGTTTATCCCGGGGGTGGGGCACAGATACGCAGTATTTT
>TRBD1|TRBV27|TRBJ1-2|NA
CASSDLPGQGAAGYTF
TGTGCCAGCAGTGACCTACCGGGACAGGGGGCGGCTGGCTACACCTTC
>NA|TRBV2|TRBJ2-3|NA
CATSSTDTQYF
TGTGCCACAAGTAGCACAGATACGCAGTATTTT
>TRBD2|TRBV5-1|TRBJ2-7|NA
CASSPQGKGGAGGRYYEQYF
TGCGCCAGCAGCCCCCAGGGGAAGGGAGGAGCGGGGGGTCGATACTACGAGCAGTACTTC
>TRBD2|TRBV25-1|TRBJ2-7|once
CASRASGAYEQYF
TGTGCCAGCAGGGCTAGCGGGGCCTACGAGCAGTACTTC
>NA|TRBV18|TRBJ2-2|NA
CASSPVTGDTGELFF
TGTGCCAGCTCACCCGTTACAGGTGACACCGGGGAGCTGTTTTTT
>TRBD1|TRBV6-1|TRBJ1-4|NA
CASSERRDGQGWEKLFF
TGTGCCAGCAGTGAACGGAGGGATGGACAGGGGTGGGAAAAACTGTTTTTT
>TRBD1|TRBV30|TRBJ2-2|NA
CACTTGSLYTGELFF
TGTGCCTGTACGACAGGGAGTTTGTACACCGGGGAGCTGTTTTTT
>NA|TRBV6-1|TRBJ2-7|NA
CASTQSGVDEQYF
TGTGCCAGCACCCAATCAGGGGTCGACGAGCAGTACTTC
>NA|TRBV7-6|TRBJ2-3|NA
CASSPHRVSSSTDTQYF
TGTGCCAGCAGCCCCCATCGGGTAAGTTCTAGCACAGATACGCAGTATTTT
>NA|TRBV27|TRBJ2-7|NA
CASADLGGVWDYEQYF
TGTGCCAGTGCAGATTTGGGGGGAGTGTGGGACTACGAGCAGTACTTC
>NA|TRBV5-6|TRBJ2-3|NA
CASSRPSSTDTQYF
TGTGCCAGCAGTCGCCCCTCGAGCACAGATACGCAGTATTTT
>NA|TRBV19|TRBJ1-4|NA
CASSMRWMGNEKLFF
TGTGCCAGTAGTATGCGTTGGATGGGTAATGAAAAACTGTTTTTT
>NA|TRBV6-5|TRBJ1-6|NA
CASSRGGKVDSPLHF
TGTGCCAGCTCTAGGGGCGGTAAGGTGGATTCACCCCTCCACTTT
>NA|TRBV2|TRBJ1-1|NA
CASTYAGWSNTEAFF
TGTGCCAGCACCTACGCGGGATGGTCGAACACTGAAGCTTTCTTT